The rows below give T cell receptor beta chains drawn from one sample of a study of technical replicates of blood from several donors. Profiled with immunoSEQ multiplex PCR; TCRdb holds only in-frame clones, not every one. The top ten hold about 0.41% of the sample, which has around 80,000 clones, about 91% seen once. The material sequenced was T cells isolated from PBMCs. The receptors stem from a human donor in good health. The CDR3 runs from the conserved cysteine through the conserved F or W. A D gene is named only where the DNA matches it firmly. Expanded clones get a size class; other rows say once, few or many, or leave the size out.

D,V,size,J,CDR3,DNA
TRBD2,TRBV9,-,TRBJ2-7,CASSSRTSGTYEQYF,TGTGCCAGCAGCTCCCGGACTAGCGGAACCTACGAGCAGTACTTC
TRBD1,TRBV7-9,-,TRBJ1-4,CASSPRGQEEKLFF,TGTGCCAGCAGTCCGAGGGGGCAGGAGGAAAAACTGTTTTTT
TRBD1,TRBV9,-,TRBJ1-2,CASSPKGAGWDGYTF,TGTGCCAGCAGTCCAAAGGGGGCAGGCTGGGATGGCTACACCTTC
-,TRBV29-1,-,TRBJ2-1,CSVEGAGYNEQFF,TGCAGCGTTGAAGGCGCAGGATACAATGAGCAGTTCTTC
TRBD1,TRBV7-9,-,TRBJ2-7,CASRGQGTYEQYF,TGTGCCAGCAGGGGACAGGGGACCTACGAGCAGTACTTC
-,TRBV7-9,-,TRBJ2-7,CASSLEGAYEQYF,TGTGCCAGCAGCTTAGAGGGGGCCTACGAGCAGTACTTC
-,TRBV11-3,-,TRBJ2-4,CASSLDPSRGGENIQYF,TGTGCCAGCAGCTTAGATCCCTCCAGGGGAGGGGAAAACATTCAGTACTTC
TRBD1,TRBV30,-,TRBJ2-7,CAWSKNPGQGIFFYEQYF,TGTGCCTGGAGTAAAAATCCGGGACAGGGTATTTTTTTCTACGAGCAGTACTTC
TRBD1,TRBV5-8,once,TRBJ1-1,CASSLGDRFYLAEAFF,TGTGCCAGCAGCTTGGGGGACAGGTTCTATTTGGCTGAAGCTTTCTTT
-,TRBV7-9,once,TRBJ2-7,CASSLVQARSSYEQYF,TGTGCCAGCAGCTTAGTACAGGCGAGAAGCTCCTACGAGCAGTACTTC
-,TRBV7-3,-,TRBJ1-2,CASSPREGGHYGYTF,TGTGCCAGCAGCCCCCGAGAGGGTGGCCATTATGGCTACACCTTC
TRBD2,TRBV9,-,TRBJ2-3,CASSVLAGDGTQYF,TGTGCCAGCAGCGTACTAGCGGGTGACGGTACGCAGTATTTT
-,TRBV7-3,-,TRBJ2-2,CASSFAAGADNTGELFF,TGTGCCAGCAGCTTTGCGGCAGGGGCCGACAACACCGGGGAGCTGTTTTTT
-,TRBV19,-,TRBJ1-2,CASSIRGDYGYTF,TGTGCCAGTAGTATACGGGGGGACTATGGCTACACCTTC
-,TRBV18,-,TRBJ2-3,CASSPPASGGTDTQYF,TGTGCCAGCTCACCACCGGCCAGCGGAGGCACAGATACGCAGTATTTT
-,TRBV7-9,-,TRBJ1-1,CASSLTASLNTEAFF,TGTGCCAGCAGCTTAACTGCATCCCTGAACACTGAAGCTTTCTTT
TRBD2,TRBV5-8,-,TRBJ2-1,CASSLAWPKREGPVSEQFF,TGTGCCAGCAGCTTGGCCTGGCCGAAACGGGAGGGCCCAGTTAGTGAGCAGTTCTTC
-,TRBV5-1,few,TRBJ2-1,CASSESRGGIYNEQFF,TGCGCCAGCAGCGAATCGCGAGGCGGGATTTACAATGAGCAGTTCTTC
TRBD2,TRBV7-9,-,TRBJ2-7,CASSGHKTSGSVDEQYF,TGTGCCAGCAGCGGCCACAAGACTAGCGGGAGTGTGGACGAGCAGTACTTC
-,TRBV2,-,TRBJ1-2,CATVPFDYGYTF,TGTGCCACCGTTCCTTTTGACTATGGCTACACCTTC
TRBD2,TRBV7-9,-,TRBJ2-1,CASSLGLAGVIYNEQFF,TGTGCCAGCAGCTTGGGACTAGCGGGAGTTATTTACAATGAGCAGTTCTTC
-,TRBV6-5,-,TRBJ1-5,CASSYSGNNQPQHF,TGTGCCAGCAGTTATTCAGGGAACAATCAGCCCCAGCATTTT
TRBD1,TRBV2,-,TRBJ1-1,CASSIKQGATEAFF,TGTGCCAGCAGTATTAAACAGGGGGCCACTGAAGCTTTCTTT
TRBD2,TRBV19,-,TRBJ2-1,CASSMGGNEQFF,TGTGCCAGTAGCATGGGAGGGAATGAGCAGTTCTTC
-,TRBV28,few,TRBJ1-1,CASSFDPAGITEAFF,TGTGCCAGCAGTTTCGACCCCGCGGGGATCACTGAAGCTTTCTTT
TRBD2,TRBV9,-,TRBJ2-1,CASSVGGTIDNEQFF,TGTGCCAGCAGCGTAGGTGGGACTATAGACAATGAGCAGTTCTTC
-,TRBV5-4,-,TRBJ2-5,CASSLFGVEETQYF,TGTGCCAGCAGCTTGTTCGGGGTAGAGGAGACCCAGTACTTC
-,TRBV27,-,TRBJ2-1,CASSLRTASYNEQFF,TGTGCCAGCAGTTTACGGACTGCTTCCTACAATGAGCAGTTCTTC
-,TRBV28,-,TRBJ1-5,CASSFTRVTDQPQHF,TGTGCCAGCAGTTTCACCAGGGTGACGGATCAGCCCCAGCATTTT
TRBD1,TRBV2,once,TRBJ2-3,CASRAGTGVGDTQYF,TGTGCCAGCAGAGCCGGGACAGGGGTCGGAGATACGCAGTATTTT
-,TRBV21-1,-,TRBJ1-2,CASSQGGKGRNYGYTF,TGTGCCAGCAGCCAGGGGGGTAAGGGACGGAACTATGGCTACACCTTC